These 14 T cell receptor beta chains came from one sample sequenced in a study of tissue T cells after allogeneic stem cell transplantation. The method was immunoSEQ multiplex PCR; TCRdb's version includes in-frame clones alone and lacks a portion of them. The table includes about 8,800 clones, roughly a third detected once. Noted time point: mouse harvest day 14 after allogeneic transplant. Each mouse received 10^7 T-cell-depleted marrow cells plus 10^6 splenic CD5+ T cells by tail vein. The specimen sequenced was skin. Source of these receptors: a female BALB/c mouse given C57BL/6 T cells with graft-versus-host disease after an allogeneic hematopoietic cell transplant.

For this clone: Gene names denote mouse genes. The CDR3 end lies 1 residue beyond the end of the read and is filled in from the germline J gene. The J gene is TRBJ2-4, the V gene TRBV3; 9 bases fit TRBD1. V gave up 5 bases and J gave up 4 bases; unmatched junction bases: 4. CDR1 is SNHLY and CDR2 is FYNGKV in the germline V gene (reference sequence). The CDR3 has 14 residues. The sequenced part of the CDR3 DNA is TGTGCCAGCAGCCGACAGGGGGTGAAAAACACCTTGTAC. This gives the protein CASSRQGVKNTLY. The CDR3 in full is CASSRQGVKNTLYF. The full variable domain, completed using reference TRBV3 and TRBJ2-4, is GPKVLQIPSHQIIDMGQMVTLNCDPVSNHLYFYWYKQILGQQMEFLVNFYNGKVMEKSKLFKDQFSVERPDGSYFTLKIQPTALEDSAVYFCASSRQGVKNTLYFGAGTRLSVL.

This clone was seen a few times. The gene symbols are mouse symbols. The read comes to an end 1 residue before the CDR3 does, leaving the germline J gene to fill in the end. The rearrangement joins TRBV26 to TRBJ1-1; TRBD1 agrees at 7 bases. The CDR3 totals 13 residues. After removal of 7 bases from V and 3 bases from J, the junction contained 5 bases not matched to a gene. Germline V gene lookup returns CDR1 KGHPV and CDR2 FQNQEV (reference sequence). The part of the CDR3 DNA that was read is TGTGCCAGCATCTCAGGGGGGGACACAGAAGTCTTC. Translation gives CASISGGDTEVF. The entire CDR3 protein is CASISGGDTEVFF.

In the case of this clone: Germline and genes here are mouse. The CDR3 protein is CASSYRWRDTQYF. The part of the CDR3 DNA that was read is TGTGCCAGCAGTTACAGGTGGAGAGACACCCAGTAC. The chain links TRBV26 to TRBJ2-5; D perhaps matches TRBD1 (5 bases). The read ends 1 residue before the CDR3 terminus; that terminus is restored from the germline J gene. Germline-derived CDR1 and CDR2 are KGHPV and FQNQEV (reference sequence). V was pared by 5 bases and J by 5 bases, with 11 bases between. The CDR3 has 13 residues.

Details on this clone: These gene names are mouse names. The read ends 1 residue before the CDR3 terminus; that terminus is restored from the germline J gene. The chain combines TRBV26 with TRBJ2-7, with TRBD2 as a possible D gene (6 bases). Germline loops: CDR1 KGHPV, CDR2 FQNQEV (reference sequence). There are 14 residues in the CDR3. Trimming took 0 bases from V and 3 from J, leaving 9 bases between them. The covered CDR3 bases are TGTGCCAGCAGTCTGTCGCCCTGGGGCTATGAACAGTAC. Protein sequence: CASSLSPWGYEQY. The CDR3 in its entirety is CASSLSPWGYEQYF.

Points on this clone: The gene symbols are mouse symbols. The read halts 1 residue ahead of the CDR3 end, with the missing end drawn from the germline J gene. The chain links TRBV13-1 to TRBJ2-3; TRBD2 aligns across 7 bases. This CDR3 comprises 13 residues. V lost 2 bases, J lost 3 bases, and 0 bases stayed unmatched. Looked up from germline, CDR1 is NSHNY and CDR2 is SYGAGN. The CDR3 bases that were read are TGTGCCAGCAGTGAGGGGGGGGCAGAAACGCTGTAT. This sequence encodes CASSEGGAETLY. The entire CDR3 protein is CASSEGGAETLYF.

This clone is termed medium-sized (0.01 to 0.1%). Genes and germline are mouse. The missing CDR3 end, 1 residue past where the read stops, is filled in from the germline J gene. The chain is built from TRBV26 and TRBJ1-1; D call uncertain. Germline assignment: CDR1 KGHPV and CDR2 FQNQEV (reference sequence). The V gene lost 0 bases and the J gene lost 0 bases, with 2 bases spanning the gap. The CDR3 sequence is 13 residues long. The CDR3 bases that were read are TGTGCCAGCAGTCTGTCAACAAACACAGAAGTCTTC. It translates to CASSLSTNTEVF. The whole CDR3 protein is CASSLSTNTEVFF.

Of note for this clone: The genes are named according to mouse. From the germline J gene comes the end of the CDR3, since the read stops 1 residue before it. The chain carries TRBV26 and TRBJ1-1; no clear D gene. Germline CDR1 and CDR2: KGHPV and FQNQEV (reference sequence). The V gene lost 4 bases and the J gene lost 4 bases, with 13 bases spanning the gap. The CDR3 loop spans 14 amino acids. The CDR3 DNA, read in part, is TGTGCCAGCAGTCGTGAGGGAGCAGGCACAGAAGTCTTC. Translating it yields CASSREGAGTEVF. The full CDR3 protein reads CASSREGAGTEVFF.

As concerns this clone: The gene symbols are mouse symbols. The CDR3 extends 1 residue past the end of the read, so its final part is completed from the germline J gene. The chain couples TRBV5 to TRBJ1-3; D gene unclear. CDR1 is LGHNA and CDR2 is YNLKQL in the germline V gene (reference sequence). V lost 4 bases and J lost 0, with 7 bases in between. The CDR3 spans 14 residues. Partial CDR3 DNA: TGTGCCAGCAGCCCACAACCTTCTGGAAATACGCTCTAT. It translates to CASSPQPSGNTLY. The CDR3 in its entirety is CASSPQPSGNTLYF.

This clone was detected once. These gene names are mouse names. The sequenced fragment ends 1 residue before the CDR3 boundary, so the rest is inferred from the germline J gene. This chain links TRBV13-3 with TRBJ1-3; D call uncertain. V was clipped by 2 bases and J by 0 bases, with 6 bases between them. The CDR3 is 14 residues long. The germline V gene encodes CDR1 NNHDY and CDR2 SYVADS. The CDR3 reads CASSENNSGNTLYF. Partial CDR3 DNA: TGTGCCAGCAGTGAGAACAATTCTGGAAATACGCTCTAT.

A word on this clone: Mouse gene names and germline throughout. The covered CDR3 bases are TGTGCCAGCAGTCTACGGGATAATTCGCCCCTCTAC. This codes for CASSLRDNSPLY. The CDR3 as a whole reads CASSLRDNSPLYF. This chain joins TRBV26 and TRBJ1-6, with unresolved D. The read stops 1 residue short of the end of the CDR3; the missing end is completed from the germline J gene. TRBJ1-6 is assigned to the ORF class and has an uncertain function. The ends were cut back, 3 bases at V and 5 bases at J, with 5 bases in the middle. In germline, CDR1 is KGHPV, CDR2 FQNQEV (reference sequence). The CDR3 length is 13 residues.

Remarks on this clone: The genes and germline here are from mouse. The missing CDR3 end, 1 residue past where the read stops, is filled in from the germline J gene. This rearrangement joins TRBV3 to TRBJ2-3; D could derive from TRBD1 or TRBD2 (6 bases each). The CDR3 spans 17 residues. Germline V lookup: CDR1 SNHLY, CDR2 FYNGKV (reference sequence). Between the trimmed V and J ends, which lost 1 base and 1 base, there was a span of 15 bases. The sequenced part of the CDR3 DNA is TGTGCCAGCAGCTTAGTTGGGGGCGCGGGAGGTGCAGAAACGCTGTAT. It codes for CASSLVGGAGGAETLY. The complete CDR3 sequence is CASSLVGGAGGAETLYF.

A remark on this clone: Mouse names are used for the genes. Coverage ceases 1 residue before the CDR3 finishes, and the germline J gene fills in the end. The chain couples TRBV26 to TRBJ1-1; a possible D gene is TRBD1 (6 bases). The V gene lost 4 bases and the J gene lost 0 bases, with 6 bases spanning the gap. In germline, CDR1 is KGHPV, CDR2 FQNQEV (reference sequence). The CDR3 is made up of 13 amino acids. CDR3 loop: CASSQGANTEVFF. The CDR3 bases that were read are TGTGCCAGCAGTCAGGGGGCAAACACAGAAGTCTTC.

With regard to this clone: The genes are named according to mouse. The read ends 1 residue shy of where the CDR3 ends; the end is completed using the germline J gene. The V gene is TRBV13-3, the J gene TRBJ2-2; D may be TRBD1 (8 bases). Trimming pared 3 bases from V and 3 bases from J, leaving 12 bases between. This CDR3 is 15 amino acids long. Germline-derived CDR1 and CDR2 are NNHDY and SYVADS. The CDR3 bases that were read are TGTGCCAGCAGTGGTACAGGGGGGGACACCGGGCAGCTCTAC. Amino acid sequence: CASSGTGGDTGQLY. The whole CDR3 sequence reads CASSGTGGDTGQLYF.

As concerns this clone: Gene names and germline refer to mouse. The read terminates 1 residue before the CDR3 end, so the remaining end is supplied by the germline J gene. The rearrangement uses TRBV23 and TRBJ2-7; the listed D gene, TRBD2, was not tested against the DNA. Germline V gene lookup returns CDR1 KGHTA and CDR2 FQNQQP. The CDR3 has 14 amino acids. The CDR3 here is CSSSQIWGGYEQYF. The CDR3 DNA, read in part, is TGCTCCAGCAGTCAAATCTGGGGGGGCTATGAACAGTAC. The full variable domain, its missing parts supplied by reference TRBV23 and TRBJ2-7, is DAAVTQKPRYLIKMKGQEAEMKCIPEKGHTAVFWYQQKQSKELKFLIYFQNQQPLDQIDMVKERFSAVCPSSSLCSLGIRTCEAEDSALYLCSSSQIWGGYEQYFGPGTRLTVL.